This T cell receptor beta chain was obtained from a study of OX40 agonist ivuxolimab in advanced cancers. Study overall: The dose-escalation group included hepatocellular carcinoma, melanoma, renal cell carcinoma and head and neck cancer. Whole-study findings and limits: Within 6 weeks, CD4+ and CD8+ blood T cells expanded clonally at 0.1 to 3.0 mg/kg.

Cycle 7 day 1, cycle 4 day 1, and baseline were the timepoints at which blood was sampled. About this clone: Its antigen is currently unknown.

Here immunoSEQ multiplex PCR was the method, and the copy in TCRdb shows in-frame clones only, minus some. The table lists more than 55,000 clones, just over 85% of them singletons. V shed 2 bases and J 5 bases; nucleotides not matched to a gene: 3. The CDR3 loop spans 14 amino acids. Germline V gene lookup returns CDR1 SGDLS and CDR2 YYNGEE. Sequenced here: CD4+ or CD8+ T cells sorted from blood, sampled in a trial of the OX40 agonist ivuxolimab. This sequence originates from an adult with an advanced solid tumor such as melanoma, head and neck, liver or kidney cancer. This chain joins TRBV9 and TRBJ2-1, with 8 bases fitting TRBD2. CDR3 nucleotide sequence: TGTGCCAGCAGCGTGACTAGCGCCAACAATGAGCAGTTCTTC. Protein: CASSVTSANNEQFF.